This passage covers 11 T cell receptor beta chains from one sample sequenced in a study of low-dose radiotherapy and immunotherapy resistance in tumors. TRAV- and TRBV-specific primers were used for first-strand cDNA, which covered alpha and beta chains. With a V-primer adapter and a constant-region primer, TCRs were amplified for approximately 20 PCR cycles. Each CDR3 protein gets one entry after TCRdb re-called the reads with MiXCR. The table records 5,000 to 7,500 distinct CDR3 sequences, roughly 85% of them present only once. Source of these receptors: a human donor with advanced metastatic prostate, ovarian, gallbladder or colorectal cancer (not recorded which). This table probably holds off-target reads from a library built for another chain.

The gene calls are TRBV5-1 and TRBJ2-2, with D hard to call. Germline assignment: CDR1 SGHRS and CDR2 YFSETQ. The V end lost 3 bases, the J end lost 0 bases, and 9 bases lay between the germline ends. This CDR3 contains 15 residues. CDR3 sequence reads: CASSSAQTNTGELFF. The CDR3 region has the DNA TGCGCCAGCAGCTCCGCCCAGACGAACACCGGGGAGCTGTTTTTT. The full variable domain, its missing parts supplied by reference TRBV5-1 and TRBJ2-2, is KAGVTQTPRYLIKTRGQQVTLSCSPISGHRSVSWYQQTPGQGLQFLFEYFSETQRNKGNFPGRFSGRQFSNSRSEMNVSTLELGDSALYLCASSSAQTNTGELFFGEGSRLTVL.

Only a few counts were recorded for this clonotype. The chain carries TRBV19 and TRBJ2-1; 10 bases align to TRBD1. Germline V gene data show CDR1 as LNHDA and CDR2 as SQIVND (reference sequence). V shed 4 bases, J shed 8 bases, and the junction held 2 bases outside the gene matches. This CDR3 region has 13 residues. Here the CDR3 DNA reads TGTGCCAGTAGTAGAGGGACAGGGGATGAGCAGTTCTTC. This encodes CASSRGTGDEQFF.

V gene TRBV28 combines with J gene TRBJ2-7; TRBD1 aligns across 7 bases. The CDR3 contains 13 residues. Germline CDR1 MDHEN, CDR2 SYDVKM. The junction had 7 bases not matched to a gene; V was cut back by 8 bases and J by 3 bases. The CDR3 sequence is CASEPSGGYEQYF. The CDR3 bases are TGTGCCAGCGAGCCGTCAGGGGGCTACGAGCAGTACTTC.

The chain has TRBV29-1 and TRBJ1-1, with D unresolved. V lost 3 bases, J lost 7 bases, and 12 bases lay in between. The CDR3 has 12 residues. Per germline, CDR1 SQVTM and CDR2 ANQGSEA. The CDR3 protein is CSVDEGVREAFF. CDR3 in DNA: TGCAGCGTTGATGAGGGAGTGCGTGAAGCTTTCTTT. The full variable domain, completed using reference TRBV29-1 and TRBJ1-1, is SAVISQKPSRDICQRGTSLTIQCQVDSQVTMMFWYRQQPGQSLTLIATANQGSEATYESGFVIDKFPISRPNLTFSTLTVSNMSPEDSSIYLCSVDEGVREAFFGQGTRLTVV.

The chain carries TRBV29-1 and TRBJ2-7; D possibly uses TRBD1 or TRBD2 (5 bases each). Germline loops: CDR1 SQVTM, CDR2 ANQGSEA. There are 13 residues in the CDR3. Trimming took 4 bases from V and 6 from J, leaving 16 bases between them. This CDR3 is CSVGGAAPVEQYF. CDR3 in DNA: TGCAGCGTTGGAGGGGCGGCCCCTGTCGAGCAGTACTTC.

The chain is built from TRBV6-6 and TRBJ1-3, with 10 bases fitting TRBD1. This CDR3 is 15 amino acids long. The germline gives CDR1 MNHNY, CDR2 SVGAGI (reference sequence). Trimming cost V 4 bases and J 2 bases; bases outside gene matches: 2. The CDR3, as DNA: TGTGCCAGCAGTTTCGACAGGGGGCCTGGAAACACCATATATTTT. This gives the protein CASSFDRGPGNTIYF.

The chain employs TRBV29-1 and TRBJ2-7; 7 bases are shared with TRBD1. The CDR3 has 14 residues. In germline, CDR1 is SQVTM, CDR2 ANQGSEA. V was pared by 6 bases and J by 7 bases, with 15 bases of the junction left unmatched. The CDR3 loop is CSVLIRQGIREQYF. In DNA, the CDR3 is TGCAGCGTACTTATCAGACAGGGCATTCGGGAGCAGTACTTC.

For the CDR3, the DNA is TGTGCCAGCAGCCAATCATCTACAGGGTCGAATGAGCAGTTCTTC. It translates to CASSQSSTGSNEQFF. The chain has TRBV3-1 and TRBJ2-1, with D perhaps TRBD1 (6 bases). The CDR3 length is 15 residues. V lost 2 bases and J 7 bases, leaving 15 bases between the germline ends. Germline V gene data show CDR1 as LGHDT and CDR2 as YNNKEL (reference sequence).

The chain combines TRBV10-3 with TRBJ1-1, with D possibly being TRBD1 (6 bases). Trimming stripped 10 bases from V and 3 bases from J, with 15 bases between. Germline V CDR1 and CDR2: ENHRY, SYGVKD. This CDR3 comprises 13 residues. Written as DNA, the CDR3 is TGTGCCACCGGGGGGGCCCAGGACACTGAAGCTTTCTTT. It codes for CATGGAQDTEAFF.

The genes are TRBV28 and TRBJ2-5; D uncertain. Germline assignment: CDR1 MDHEN and CDR2 SYDVKM. The CDR3 totals 14 residues. V gave up 8 bases and J gave up 2 bases, with 15 bases separating them. This chain's CDR3 is CASGLGGGQETQYF. The CDR3 DNA reads TGTGCCAGCGGATTGGGTGGTGGTCAAGAGACCCAGTACTTC.

This clonotype was seen once. J is TRBJ2-5 and V is TRBV5-1; D is uncertain. Germline CDR1 SGHRS, CDR2 YFSETQ. The CDR3 loop spans 12 amino acids. The V end lost 3 bases, the J end lost 4 bases, and 7 bases lay between the germline ends. Here the CDR3 DNA reads TGCGCCAGCAGCTCAGGAGCAGAGACCCAGTACTTC. Protein sequence: CASSSGAETQYF.